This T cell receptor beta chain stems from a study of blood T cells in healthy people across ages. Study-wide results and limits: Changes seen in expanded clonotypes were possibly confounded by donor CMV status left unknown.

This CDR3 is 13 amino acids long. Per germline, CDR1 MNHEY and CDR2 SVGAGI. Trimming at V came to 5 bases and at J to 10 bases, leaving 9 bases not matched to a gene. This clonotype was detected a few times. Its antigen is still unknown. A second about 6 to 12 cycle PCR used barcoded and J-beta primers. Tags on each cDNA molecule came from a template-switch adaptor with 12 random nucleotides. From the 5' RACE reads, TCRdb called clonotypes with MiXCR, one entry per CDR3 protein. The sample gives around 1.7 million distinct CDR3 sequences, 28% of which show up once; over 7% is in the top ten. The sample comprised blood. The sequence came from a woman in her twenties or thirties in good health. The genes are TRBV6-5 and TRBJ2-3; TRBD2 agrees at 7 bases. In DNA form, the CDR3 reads TGTGCCAGCAGTCCCAACGGACTAGAAGCGCAGTATTTT. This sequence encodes CASSPNGLEAQYF.